This TCR beta chain comes out of a study of CD8+ T cells in alopecia areata. Whole-study context: It was oral tofacitinib, at 5 to 10 mg twice daily, that treated patients received. Treatment with tofacitinib (6 to 18 months) was followed by 6 months off drug.

Germline V gene data show CDR1 as SGHRS and CDR2 as YFSETQ. The trim removed 4 bases at V and 4 bases at J, leaving 10 bases unmatched. This CDR3 spans 17 amino acids. RNA extraction was followed by reverse transcription into cDNA, which acted as the sequencing template. Sequencing used immunoSEQ multiplex PCR; TCRdb keeps in-frame clones, though not all of them. The sample carries roughly 170,000 clones, around 50% recorded once. Study conclusions and caveats: Clonality was higher in lesional than normal scalp, especially in alopecia totalis/universalis. Besides other cells, scalp samples also yield sequences of resident alphabeta T cells from normal skin.

Regarding this clone: Its matching antigen is unknown.

The starting material was CD4+ T cells sorted from blood, obtained at week 0. The chain employs TRBV5-1 and TRBJ1-6, with 8 bases matching TRBD1. The sequence was collected from a human donor with alopecia areata. CDR3 loop: CASSPTGQGQYNSPLHF. The CDR3 nucleotides read TGCGCCAGCAGCCCGACCGGACAGGGACAGTATAATTCACCCCTCCACTTT.